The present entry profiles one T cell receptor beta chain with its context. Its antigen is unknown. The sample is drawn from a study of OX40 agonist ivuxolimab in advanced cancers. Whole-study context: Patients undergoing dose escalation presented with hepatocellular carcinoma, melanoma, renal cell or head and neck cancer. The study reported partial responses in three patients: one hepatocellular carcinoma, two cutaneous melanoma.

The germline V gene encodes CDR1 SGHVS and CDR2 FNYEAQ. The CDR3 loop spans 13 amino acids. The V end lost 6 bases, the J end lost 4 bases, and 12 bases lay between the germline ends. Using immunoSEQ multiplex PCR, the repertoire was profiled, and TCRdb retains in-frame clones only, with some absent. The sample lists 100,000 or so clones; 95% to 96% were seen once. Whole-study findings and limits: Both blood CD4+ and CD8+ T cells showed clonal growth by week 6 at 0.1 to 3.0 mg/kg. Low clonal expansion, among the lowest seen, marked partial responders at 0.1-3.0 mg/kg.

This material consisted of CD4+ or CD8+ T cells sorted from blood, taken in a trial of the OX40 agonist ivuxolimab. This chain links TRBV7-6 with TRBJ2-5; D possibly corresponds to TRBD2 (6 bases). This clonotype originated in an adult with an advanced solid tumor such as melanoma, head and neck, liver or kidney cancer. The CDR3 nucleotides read TGTGCCAGCAGGGCGGGACTGAGAGAGACCCAGTACTTC. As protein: CASRAGLRETQYF.